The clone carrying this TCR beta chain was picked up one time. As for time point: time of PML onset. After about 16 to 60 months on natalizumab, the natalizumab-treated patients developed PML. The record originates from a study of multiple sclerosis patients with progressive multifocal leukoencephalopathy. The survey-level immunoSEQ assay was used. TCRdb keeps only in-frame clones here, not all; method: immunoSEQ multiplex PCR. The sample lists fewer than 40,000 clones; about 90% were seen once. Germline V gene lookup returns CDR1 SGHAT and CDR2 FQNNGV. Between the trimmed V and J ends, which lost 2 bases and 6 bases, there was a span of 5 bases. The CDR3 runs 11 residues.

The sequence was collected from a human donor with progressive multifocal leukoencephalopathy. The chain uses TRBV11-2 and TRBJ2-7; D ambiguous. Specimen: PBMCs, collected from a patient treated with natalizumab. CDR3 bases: TGTGCCAGCAGCTTATGGGGCGAGCAGTACTTC. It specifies CASSLWGEQYF. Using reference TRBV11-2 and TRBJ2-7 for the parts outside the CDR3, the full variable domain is EAGVAQSPRYKIIEKRQSVAFWCNPISGHATLYWYQQILGQGPKLLIQFQNNGVVDDSQLPKDRFSAERLKGVDSTLKIQPAKLEDSAVYLCASSLWGEQYFGPGTRLTVT.